This TCR beta chain originates from a study of regulatory and conventional T cells in RAG deficiency. Genomic DNA came from blood regulatory T cells gated CD4+ CD25-high CD127-low. The repertoire was sequenced with immunoSEQ multiplex PCR; TCRdb's copy has only in-frame clones and lacks some. The profile covers several thousand clones, with approximately 95% appearing a single time and about 1.4% taken by the ten largest. Study-wide results and limits: Patient subsets had shorter CDR3s; Omenn Treg-Tconv overlap exceeded 75%.

The V gene end was trimmed by 5 bases and the J gene end by 5 bases; junction bases not matched to a gene: 9. The CDR3 length is 14 residues. Germline V gene lookup returns CDR1 SQVTM and CDR2 ANQGSEA. Comment on this clone: Antigen unknown.

These data are also associated with another study on regulatory T cells. That work contributes: Primers: 52 TRBV forward and 13 TRBJ reverse.

The clonotype was recovered from a human donor in good health. The sequenced sample consisted of CD127- CD25+ CD4+ Tregs sorted from blood. The chain combines TRBV29-1 with TRBJ2-7; 10 nucleotides agree with TRBD1. The CDR3 bases are TGCAGCGTTTCGACGGGACAGGGGTGGCACGAGCAGTACTTC. This sequence encodes CSVSTGQGWHEQYF.